The entry that follows covers one T cell receptor beta chain sequence. Its antigen remains unidentified. During the collection period, no donor immune events like infections were recorded. This sample was included in a study of identifying expanded T cells in peripheral blood. Findings and limits, study-wide: Around 1.2 clones differed between technical replicates, versus about 17 and 20 over time.

Deletions cut 6 bases from V and 1 base from J, with 9 bases between. Germline lookup yields CDR1 GTSNPN and CDR2 SVGIG (reference sequence). This CDR3 is 13 amino acids long. Produced via immunoSEQ multiplex PCR; TCRdb's table is partial and in-frame only. The sample has just under 65,000 clones, about 87% seen once; the top ten hold around 4.7%. V and J are TRBV30 and TRBJ1-4; D gene ambiguous. Specimen: blood. The TCR comes from a person aged 18-70 years in good health. The CDR3 is CACRAETNEKLFF. DNA of the CDR3: TGTGCCTGCCGGGCCGAAACTAATGAAAAACTGTTTTTT. The variable domain in full, completed from reference TRBV30 and TRBJ1-4, reads SQTIHQWPATLVQPVGSPLSLECTVEGTSNPNLYWYRQAAGRGLQLLFYSVGIGQISSEVPQNLSASRPQDRQFILSSKKLLLSDSGFYLCACRAETNEKLFFGSGTQLSVL.